The 5 T cell receptor beta chains listed next were all sequenced from one sample in a study of response to subunit inactivated influenza vaccine. TCRdb independently ran MiXCR on the RT-PCR reads; one entry per CDR3 protein. The sample lists about 700,000 distinct CDR3 sequences, approximately 14% occurring once. The sample was PBMCs from blood, taken 14 days before vaccination. Receptors originate from a man aged 50 to 59 who received an inactivated influenza vaccine.

This clonotype was counted ten times or more. The gene calls are TRBV12-3 or TRBV12-4 and TRBJ1-1, with D unresolved. Trimming removed 3 bases at V and 1 base at J, with 9 bases between. This CDR3 comprises 14 residues. CDR3 coding DNA: TGTGCCAGCAGTTTTTTTGGAGGGAACACTGAAGCTTTCTTT. This translates into CASSFFGGNTEAFF.

This clonotype has just a few counts. V and J are TRBV9 and TRBJ1-6; D ambiguous. The CDR3 covers 15 residues. Germline assignment: CDR1 SGDLS and CDR2 YYNGEE. Trimming shortened V by 4 bases and J by 7 bases, and 15 bases separated the two germline ends. The CDR3 bases are TGTGCCAGCAGCCCGCGGACGGGAGAGAATTCACCCCTCCACTTT. Translated: CASSPRTGENSPLHF. Full variable domain (rest looked up from reference TRBV9 and TRBJ1-6): DSGVTQTPKHLITATGQRVTLRCSPRSGDLSVYWYQQSLDQGLQFLIQYYNGEERAKGNILERFSAQQFPDLHSELNLSSLELGDSALYFCASSPRTGENSPLHFGNGTRLTVT.

This clonotype was seen a single time. The rearrangement joins TRBV15 to TRBJ1-4; D gene ambiguous. Germline CDR1 is LNHNV and CDR2 is YYDKDF (reference sequence). Trimming removed 0 bases from V and 5 bases from J, with 10 bases in between. The length of the CDR3 is 15 residues. CDR3 bases: TGTGCCACCAGCAGAGATTACACACTCAATGAAAAACTGTTTTTT. Protein sequence: CATSRDYTLNEKLFF.

This clonotype has ten or more counts. The chain links TRBV10-2 to TRBJ2-1; 14 nucleotides align to TRBD2. Germline V CDR1 and CDR2: WSHSY, SAAADI. The CDR3 has 18 amino acids. J lost 0 bases, V lost 10 bases, and 11 bases had no gene match. The CDR3 here is CATFRTSGGRSSYNEQFF. For the CDR3, the DNA is TGCGCCACCTTCAGGACTAGCGGGGGGAGGAGCTCCTACAATGAGCAGTTCTTC.

This clonotype was counted a few times. The rearrangement joins TRBV18 to TRBJ2-1, with 9 bases aligning to TRBD2. Germline V gives CDR1 KGHSH, CDR2 LQKENI. The CDR3 runs 16 residues. Trimming cost V 4 bases and J 0 bases; bases outside gene matches: 4. CDR3 loop: CASSQLAGSSYNEQFF. The CDR3 DNA reads as TGTGCCAGCTCACAACTAGCGGGCAGCTCCTACAATGAGCAGTTCTTC. Based on the CDR3 plus reference TRBV18 and TRBJ2-1, the full variable domain is NAGVMQNPRHLVRRRGQEARLRCSPMKGHSHVYWYRQLPEEGLKFMVYLQKENIIDESGMPKERFSAEFPKEGPSILRIQQVVRGDSAAYFCASSQLAGSSYNEQFFGPGTRLTVL.